The 13 T cell receptor beta chains in this list originate from one sample, sequenced in a study of cytomegalovirus exposure and HLA in healthy donors. The method was immunoSEQ multiplex PCR; TCRdb's version includes in-frame clones alone and lacks a portion of them. The sample yields around 180,000 clones, 86% seen once. Sequencing was carried out using PBMCs. The receptors derive from a woman under 30 in good health and CMV-seronegative.

For this clone: Within the sample, other DNA sequences also encode this same CDR3. The V and J genes are TRBV5-1 and TRBJ2-7, with a weak D call TRBD1 (6 bases). Germline CDR1 reads SGHRS; CDR2 reads YFSETQ. Trimming removed 0 bases from V and 3 bases from J, with 13 bases in between. The CDR3 runs 15 residues. CDR3 loop: CASSLGDRNNYEQYF. DNA of the CDR3: TGCGCCAGCAGCTTGGGTGACAGGAATAACTACGAGCAGTACTTC.

This clone was seen more than once but under ten times. The J gene is TRBJ2-1, the V gene TRBV5-1, with 10 bases lining up with TRBD1. The CDR3 runs to 14 residues. V lost 0 bases and J lost 6; bases outside the gene matches: 0. Germline-derived CDR1 and CDR2 are SGHRS and YFSETQ. The CDR3 protein is CASSLGTGGNEQFF. Written as DNA, the CDR3 is TGCGCCAGCAGCTTGGGGACAGGGGGCAATGAGCAGTTCTTC.

The V and J genes are TRBV2 and TRBJ2-3, with 7 bases lining up with TRBD2. Unmatched junction bases numbered 18, after V lost 8 bases and J lost 4 bases. The CDR3 is made up of 17 amino acids. The germline gives CDR1 SNHLY, CDR2 FYNNEI. CDR3 region: CASGYRSSGKASDTQYF. As DNA, the CDR3 is TGTGCCAGCGGTTATAGGTCCAGCGGGAAAGCATCAGATACGCAGTATTTT. The whole variable domain, filled in from reference TRBV2 and TRBJ2-3, reads EPEVTQTPSHQVTQMGQEVILRCVPISNHLYFYWYRQILGQKVEFLVSFYNNEISEKSEIFDDQFSVERPDGSNFTLKIRSTKLEDSAMYFCASGYRSSGKASDTQYFGPGTRLTVL.

V is TRBV25-1 and J is TRBJ2-7; 9 bases are a match to TRBD1. Germline V gives CDR1 MGHDK, CDR2 SYGVNS. The CDR3 runs 14 residues. V was pared by 11 bases and J by 2 bases, with 10 bases of the junction left unmatched. As DNA, the CDR3 is TGTGCCGTCGACAGGGGGTCCTCCCCCTACGAGCAGTACTTC. Amino acid sequence: CAVDRGSSPYEQYF.

The chain combines TRBV4-1 with TRBJ1-4; 9 bases line up with TRBD1. The CDR3 is made up of 16 amino acids. J gave up 4 bases and V 0 bases, and 3 bases lay outside the gene matches. Germline lookup yields CDR1 MGHRA and CDR2 YSYEKL. The CDR3 nucleotides read TGCGCCAGCAGCCAAGAAAGGGACAGGGTTAATGAAAAACTGTTTTTT. It yields the protein CASSQERDRVNEKLFF.

A single count supports this clone. This chain links TRBV2 with TRBJ2-2; TRBD1 matches 9 bases. This CDR3 has 15 residues. CDR1 is SNHLY, CDR2 FYNNEI, per germline. V shed 5 bases, J shed 1 base, and the junction held 2 bases outside the gene matches. This CDR3 reads CASSKDRGNTGELFF. CDR3 nucleotides: TGTGCCAGCAGTAAGGACAGGGGGAACACCGGGGAGCTGTTTTTT.

The chain is built from TRBV4-1 and TRBJ1-2; D might be TRBD1 (6 bases). Germline V gives CDR1 MGHRA, CDR2 YSYEKL. The V gene lost 1 base and the J gene lost 3 bases, with 6 bases spanning the gap. The CDR3 sequence is 13 residues long. The DNA for the CDR3 is TGCGCCAGCAGCCAAGGGACAGACTATGGCTACACCTTC. Its protein is CASSQGTDYGYTF.

V gene TRBV10-3 combines with J gene TRBJ1-4; D is ambiguous. V gave up 0 bases and J gave up 10 bases, with 12 bases separating them. CDR1 is ENHRY, CDR2 SYGVKD, per germline. The CDR3 has 14 residues. The chain's CDR3 is CAISESGYEGKLFF. The CDR3 DNA reads as TGTGCCATCAGTGAGTCAGGGTACGAGGGAAAACTGTTTTTT.

V usage is TRBV30 and J usage is TRBJ2-1; a weak D match, TRBD2 (6 bases). In germline, CDR1 is GTSNPN, CDR2 SVGIG (reference sequence). V lost 0 bases and J 4 bases, leaving 10 bases between the germline ends. The CDR3 is 14 amino acids. The CDR3, as DNA: TGTGCCTGGAGTGTCTTCGGGGGTTACAATGAGCAGTTCTTC. This codes for CAWSVFGGYNEQFF. The full variable domain, rest sourced from reference TRBV30 and TRBJ2-1, is SQTIHQWPATLVQPVGSPLSLECTVEGTSNPNLYWYRQAAGRGLQLLFYSVGIGQISSEVPQNLSASRPQDRQFILSSKKLLLSDSGFYLCAWSVFGGYNEQFFGPGTRLTVL.

The chain employs TRBV9 and TRBJ1-6; perhaps TRBD1 as D (5 bases). The germline V gene encodes CDR1 SGDLS and CDR2 YYNGEE. The CDR3 length is 14 residues. V was shortened by 0 bases and J by 9 bases, with 10 bases between the two germline ends. The CDR3 nucleotides are TGTGCCAGCAGCGTAGAGCAGGGTAGTTCACCCCTCCACTTT. Encoded protein: CASSVEQGSSPLHF.

The V and J genes are TRBV7-2 and TRBJ1-4; D possibly corresponds to TRBD1 (6 bases). The CDR3 has 18 residues. Germline V gives CDR1 SGHTA, CDR2 FQGNSA. Between the trimmed V and J ends, which lost 4 bases and 3 bases, there was a span of 21 bases. The chain's CDR3 is CASSSPAGGTRANEKLFF. The CDR3 bases are TGTGCCAGCAGCTCCCCGGCTGGGGGCACGAGAGCTAATGAAAAACTGTTTTTT.

This clone was counted only a few times. V and J are TRBV19 and TRBJ1-2; D gene uncertain. This CDR3 contains 13 residues. V was trimmed by 7 bases and J by 2 bases, leaving 11 bases between them. The germline CDR1 and CDR2 sequences are LNHDA and SQIVND (reference sequence). CDR3: CASKSNQNYGYTF. CDR3 in DNA: TGTGCCAGTAAGTCAAACCAGAACTATGGCTACACCTTC.

The chain uses TRBV6-1 and TRBJ2-7; 10 nucleotides match TRBD1. Germline values: CDR1 MNHNS, CDR2 SASEGT. The V segment lost 5 bases and the J segment 4 bases; nucleotides outside the gene matches: 8. The CDR3 spans 15 residues. CDR3 in amino acids: CASSPVDRGRYEQYF. DNA of the CDR3: TGTGCCAGCAGTCCGGTCGACAGGGGGCGTTACGAGCAGTACTTC.